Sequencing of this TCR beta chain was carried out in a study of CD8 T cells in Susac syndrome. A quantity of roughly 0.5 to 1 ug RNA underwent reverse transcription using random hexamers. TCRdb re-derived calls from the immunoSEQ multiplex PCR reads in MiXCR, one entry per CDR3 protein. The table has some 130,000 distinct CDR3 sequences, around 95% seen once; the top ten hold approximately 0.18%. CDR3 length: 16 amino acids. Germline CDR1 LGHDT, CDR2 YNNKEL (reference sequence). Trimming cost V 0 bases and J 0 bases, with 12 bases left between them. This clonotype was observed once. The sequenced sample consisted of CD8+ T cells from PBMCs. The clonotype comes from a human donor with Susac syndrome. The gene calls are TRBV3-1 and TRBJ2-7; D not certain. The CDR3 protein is CASSQDWPPLSYEQYF. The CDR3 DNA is TGTGCCAGCAGCCAAGATTGGCCCCCCCTCTCCTACGAGCAGTACTTC.